The rows below give T cell receptor beta chains drawn from one sample of a study of blood T cell repertoires in COVID-19. Sequencing was performed with immunoSEQ multiplex PCR; in TCRdb, only in-frame clones are kept and a portion is missing. The table has roughly 100,000 clones, around 86% seen once; the top ten hold under 3%. Sequenced: peripheral blood. The receptors come from a man between 45 and 60 years old with active or convalescent COVID-19. The CDR3 runs from the conserved cysteine through the conserved F or W. Fields, in order: J gene, V gene, CDR3 protein.

j_call: TRBJ2-7
v_call: TRBV28
cdr3_aa: CASLSPGGSYEQYF

j_call: TRBJ2-7
v_call: TRBV27
cdr3_aa: CASSFGTPRTVPKQYF

j_call: TRBJ2-3
v_call: TRBV19
cdr3_aa: CASSIGLAGRADTQYF

j_call: TRBJ1-5
v_call: TRBV30
cdr3_aa: CASSTPDRADRNQPQHF

j_call: TRBJ1-1
v_call: TRBV30
cdr3_aa: CASQRGLNTEAFF

j_call: TRBJ2-6
v_call: TRBV5-1
cdr3_aa: CASSQGQISGANVLTF

j_call: TRBJ2-2
v_call: TRBV10-1
cdr3_aa: CASSRQTDGELFF

j_call: TRBJ2-1
v_call: TRBV11-2
cdr3_aa: CASSLVGQQYNEQFF

j_call: TRBJ1-6
v_call: TRBV7-9
cdr3_aa: CASSLQGDFNSPLHF

j_call: TRBJ2-1
v_call: TRBV7-2
cdr3_aa: CASSAGTNSYNEQFF

j_call: TRBJ2-1
v_call: TRBV30
cdr3_aa: CAWRTGTSGRNNEQFF

j_call: TRBJ1-1
v_call: TRBV5-1
cdr3_aa: CASSLGAANTEAFF

j_call: TRBJ2-5
v_call: TRBV19
cdr3_aa: CASSGGPQETQYF

j_call: TRBJ1-2
v_call: TRBV11-2
cdr3_aa: CASSPDSWVYGYTF

j_call: TRBJ1-6
v_call: TRBV3-1/TRBV3-2
cdr3_aa: CASSRDRDSPLHF

j_call: TRBJ1-5
v_call: TRBV11-2
cdr3_aa: CASSPPRFRGNQPQHF

j_call: TRBJ1-2
v_call: TRBV2
cdr3_aa: CASSVTGDYGYTF

j_call: TRBJ1-1
v_call: TRBV10-2
cdr3_aa: CASSEPGTTEAFF

j_call: TRBJ2-2
v_call: TRBV28
cdr3_aa: CASKERDAGELFF

j_call: TRBJ2-4
v_call: TRBV4-1
cdr3_aa: CASSQGQGSAKNIQYF

j_call: TRBJ2-1
v_call: TRBV4-2
cdr3_aa: CASSLLAGADNEQFF

j_call: TRBJ1-1
v_call: TRBV6-6
cdr3_aa: CASSYTGTTEAFF

j_call: TRBJ2-3
v_call: TRBV5-5
cdr3_aa: CASSLAFSTDTQYF

j_call: TRBJ1-4
v_call: TRBV7-8
cdr3_aa: CASSPRANEKLFF

j_call: TRBJ2-3
v_call: TRBV19
cdr3_aa: CASSIPDYTDTQYF